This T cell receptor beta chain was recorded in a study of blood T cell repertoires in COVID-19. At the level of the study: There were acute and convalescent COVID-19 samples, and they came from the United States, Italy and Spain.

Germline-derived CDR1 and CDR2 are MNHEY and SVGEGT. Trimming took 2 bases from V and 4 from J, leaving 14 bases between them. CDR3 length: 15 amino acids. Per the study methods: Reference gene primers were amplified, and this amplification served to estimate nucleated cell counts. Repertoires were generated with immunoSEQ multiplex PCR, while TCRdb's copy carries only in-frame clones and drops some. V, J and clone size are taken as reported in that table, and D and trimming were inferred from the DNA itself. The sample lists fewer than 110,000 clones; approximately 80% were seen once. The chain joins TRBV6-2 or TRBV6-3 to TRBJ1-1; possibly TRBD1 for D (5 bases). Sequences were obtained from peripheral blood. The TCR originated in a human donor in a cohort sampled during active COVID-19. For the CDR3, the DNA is TGTGCCAGCAGTTACCACGGGGGAAGGGCCACTGAAGCTTTCTTT. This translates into CASSYHGGRATEAFF.